This T cell receptor beta chain was profiled in a study of T cell changes during pregnancy in multiple sclerosis. The CDR3 sequence is 12 residues long. The germline V gene encodes CDR1 LGHNT and CDR2 FRNRAP. V lost 7 bases, J lost 3 bases, and 9 bases lay in between. Repertoires were generated with immunoSEQ multiplex PCR, while TCRdb's copy carries only in-frame clones and drops some. The top ten hold 0.5% to 0.85% of the sample, which has under 50,000 clones, around 90% seen once. The sequence was obtained from a female donor in good health, enrolled as a control in a pregnancy study. The sequencing here drew on CD4+ T cells from peripheral blood mononuclear cells, taken in the second trimester of pregnancy. V usage is TRBV12-5 and J usage is TRBJ2-5; D might be TRBD2 (6 bases). The CDR3 sequence is CASALAEETQYF. For the CDR3, the DNA is TGTGCTAGTGCCTTAGCGGAAGAGACCCAGTACTTC. Full variable domain (rest looked up from reference TRBV12-5 and TRBJ2-5): DARVTQTPRHKVTEMGQEVTMRCQPILGHNTVFWYRQTMMQGLELLAYFRNRAPLDDSGMPKDRFSAEMPDATLATLKIQPSEPRDSAVYFCASALAEETQYFGPGTRLLVL.